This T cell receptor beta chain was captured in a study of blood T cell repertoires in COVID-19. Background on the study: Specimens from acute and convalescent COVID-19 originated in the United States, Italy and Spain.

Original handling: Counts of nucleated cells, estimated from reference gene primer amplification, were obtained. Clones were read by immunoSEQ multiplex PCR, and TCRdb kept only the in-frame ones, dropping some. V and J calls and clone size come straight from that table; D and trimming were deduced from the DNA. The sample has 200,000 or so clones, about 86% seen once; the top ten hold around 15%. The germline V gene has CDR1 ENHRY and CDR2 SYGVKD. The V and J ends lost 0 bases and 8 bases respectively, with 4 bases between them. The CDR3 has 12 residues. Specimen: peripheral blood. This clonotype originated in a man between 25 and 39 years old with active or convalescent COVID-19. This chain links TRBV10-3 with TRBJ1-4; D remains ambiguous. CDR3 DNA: TGTGCCATCAGTGAGTCTGAGGAAAAACTGTTTTTT. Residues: CAISESEEKLFF.